The next 11 T cell receptor beta chains were all read from a single sample in a study of shared clonotypes between healthy human individuals. Naive CD8 cells were CD45RO-negative, positively selected for CCR7, excluding terminally differentiated effector memory CD45RA+ cells. The assay was immunoSEQ multiplex PCR, and TCRdb's table has in-frame clones only and misses some. The sample holds roughly 2.1 million clones, approximately 94% seen once. Input material: naive CD8+ T cells from PBMCs. Receptors originate from a man aged 18 to 30 in good health. Some clones in this sample may be carry-over from other donors' samples.

The rearrangement joins TRBV28 to TRBJ2-6; TRBD1 matches 9 bases. Trimming cost V 3 bases and J 1 base; bases outside gene matches: 13. CDR3 length: 20 residues. CDR1 MDHEN and CDR2 SYDVKM come from the germline V gene. The CDR3 DNA reads TGTGCCAGCAGTTTCCTACCCCTAGGGACAGGGTTGTCTGGGGCCAACGTCCTGACTTTC. Residues: CASSFLPLGTGLSGANVLTF.

The chain uses TRBV12-2 and TRBJ2-3; the table calls TRBD2, which could not be checked here. TRBV12-2 is annotated as a pseudogene. The CDR3 runs to 18 residues. The CDR3 DNA is TGTGCAAGTCGCCCAGCGGGGTATAGCGGGCGATTAACAGATACGCAGTATTTT. This gives the protein CASRPAGYSGRLTDTQYF.

The chain employs TRBV5-1 and TRBJ2-2; TRBD1 aligns across 9 bases. V shed 0 bases and J 4 bases; nucleotides not matched to a gene: 4. The length of the CDR3 is 16 residues. Germline lookup yields CDR1 SGHRS and CDR2 YFSETQ. The CDR3 is CASSLEQGAPTGELFF. CDR3 sequence (DNA): TGCGCCAGCAGCTTGGAACAGGGGGCGCCCACCGGGGAGCTGTTTTTT.

This clone was counted a single time. This rearrangement joins TRBV29-1 to TRBJ2-1; 7 positions agree with TRBD2. The V gene's germline CDR1 is SQVTM and CDR2 ANQGSEA. J lost 0 bases, V lost 0 bases, and 11 bases had no gene match. The CDR3 runs to 18 residues. The CDR3 spells CSVEDPAGRVSSYNEQFF. CDR3 coding DNA: TGCAGCGTTGAAGATCCGGCTGGGAGGGTTAGCTCCTACAATGAGCAGTTCTTC.

J is TRBJ1-5 and V is TRBV15, with a weak D call TRBD1 (5 bases). The V and J ends lost 1 base and 0 bases respectively, with 7 bases between them. This CDR3 contains 15 residues. CDR1 LNHNV and CDR2 YYDKDF come from the germline V gene (reference sequence). The CDR3 protein is CATSRGQFSNQPQHF. CDR3 sequence (DNA): TGTGCCACCAGCAGAGGACAGTTTAGCAATCAGCCCCAGCATTTT.

The genes are TRBV29-1 and TRBJ1-1, with D possibly TRBD1 on 6 matching bases. The V gene's germline CDR1 is SQVTM and CDR2 ANQGSEA. Trimming took off 7 bases at V and 6 bases at J, with 12 bases between the two ends. The CDR3 length is 11 residues. CDR3 nucleotide sequence: TGCAGCGGCCAGGGGACGGCTGAAGCTTTCTTT. It is translated as CSGQGTAEAFF.

The chain carries TRBV6-4 and TRBJ2-3; TRBD2 matches at 8 bases. The CDR3 is 15 amino acids. CDR1 and CDR2 (germline): MRHNA, SNTAGT. After removal of 3 bases from V and 4 bases from J, the junction contained 6 bases not matched to a gene. The CDR3 region has the DNA TGTGCCAGCAGTGAGGGGACTAGGATCGCAGATACGCAGTATTTT. Its protein is CASSEGTRIADTQYF.

This clone has only a few counts. In DNA, the CDR3 is TGCAGCGTTGTAGAGGGCTTCGATGAGCAGTTCTTC. Translating gives CSVVEGFDEQFF. J is TRBJ2-1 and V is TRBV29-1; tentatively, D is TRBD2 (5 bases). V lost 4 bases and J lost 8, with 12 bases in between. This CDR3 comprises 12 residues. Germline V CDR1 and CDR2: SQVTM, ANQGSEA.

This chain's CDR3 is CASSLDNQPQHF. The CDR3 nucleotides are TGCGCCAGCAGTCTCGACAATCAGCCCCAGCATTTT. The chain employs TRBV10-1 and TRBJ1-5; no clear D. V shed 5 bases and J shed 3 bases, with 5 bases lying between them. This CDR3 spans 12 amino acids. CDR1 is WNHNN, CDR2 SYGVQD, per germline (reference sequence).

The chain links TRBV9 to TRBJ2-7; possibly TRBD1 for D (5 bases). Looked up from germline, CDR1 is SGDLS and CDR2 is YYNGEE. The CDR3 sequence is 16 residues long. V was clipped by 2 bases and J by 2 bases, with 17 bases between them. In DNA, the CDR3 is TGTGCCAGCAGCGTGACCGACAGAACTACTACCTACGAGCAGTACTTC. This sequence encodes CASSVTDRTTTYEQYF.

The V call is TRBV7-3, the J call TRBJ2-1, with D unresolved. The CDR3 sequence is 12 residues long. From germline, CDR1 is SGHTA and CDR2 FQGTGA. V was shortened by 3 bases and J by 9 bases, with 9 bases between the two germline ends. The CDR3: CASSFGFGEQFF. As DNA, the CDR3 is TGTGCCAGCAGCTTCGGATTTGGTGAGCAGTTCTTC.